The present TCR beta chain was sequenced within a study of T cells in Graves' hyperthyroidism and ophthalmopathy. Study-level results: Most expanded thyroid clonotypes above 0.001 recurred in blood. Ophthalmopathy prediction by the model preceded onset by a median about 6 months.

In this sample, this clonotype turned up many times. The antigen remains undetermined. Per the germline V gene, CDR1 is SQVTM and CDR2 is ANQGSEA. This CDR3 has 12 residues. The V end lost 4 bases, the J end lost 11 bases, and 15 bases lay between the germline ends. What was amplified from RNA transcripts were TCR beta CDR3 regions. HTBI primers were the set used in a first-round RT-PCR of the TCR CDR3. One entry per CDR3 protein, called by TCRdb with MiXCR from the multiplex PCR reads. The sample yields around 600,000 distinct CDR3 sequences, approximately 42% seen once. V is TRBV29-1 and J is TRBJ1-5; D remains unclear. Sample: peripheral blood or thyroid tissue (not recorded which). The receptor was isolated from an adult man with Graves' disease, either hyperthyroidism or ophthalmopathy (not recorded which). Written as DNA, the CDR3 is TGCAGCGTTGTTGAGTTTATGGGGTCCCAGCATTTT. Translated, it gives CSVVEFMGSQHF.